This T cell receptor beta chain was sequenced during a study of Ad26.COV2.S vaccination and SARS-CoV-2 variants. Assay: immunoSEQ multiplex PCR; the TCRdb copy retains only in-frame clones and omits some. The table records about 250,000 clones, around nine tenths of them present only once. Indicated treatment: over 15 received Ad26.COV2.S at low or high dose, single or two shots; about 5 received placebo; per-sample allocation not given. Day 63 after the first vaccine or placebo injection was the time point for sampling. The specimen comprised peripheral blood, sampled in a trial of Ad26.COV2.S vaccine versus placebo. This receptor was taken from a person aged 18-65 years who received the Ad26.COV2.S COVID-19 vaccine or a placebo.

CDR3 sequence reads: CASSYLAGGTEAFF. CDR3 in DNA: TGTGCCAGCAGTTACTTGGCCGGTGGCACTGAAGCTTTCTTT. The chain joins TRBV6-5 to TRBJ1-1; no firm D call. V dropped 1 base and J dropped 4 bases, with 10 bases sitting between them. The germline V gene encodes CDR1 MNHEY and CDR2 SVGAGI. CDR3 size: 14 residues.